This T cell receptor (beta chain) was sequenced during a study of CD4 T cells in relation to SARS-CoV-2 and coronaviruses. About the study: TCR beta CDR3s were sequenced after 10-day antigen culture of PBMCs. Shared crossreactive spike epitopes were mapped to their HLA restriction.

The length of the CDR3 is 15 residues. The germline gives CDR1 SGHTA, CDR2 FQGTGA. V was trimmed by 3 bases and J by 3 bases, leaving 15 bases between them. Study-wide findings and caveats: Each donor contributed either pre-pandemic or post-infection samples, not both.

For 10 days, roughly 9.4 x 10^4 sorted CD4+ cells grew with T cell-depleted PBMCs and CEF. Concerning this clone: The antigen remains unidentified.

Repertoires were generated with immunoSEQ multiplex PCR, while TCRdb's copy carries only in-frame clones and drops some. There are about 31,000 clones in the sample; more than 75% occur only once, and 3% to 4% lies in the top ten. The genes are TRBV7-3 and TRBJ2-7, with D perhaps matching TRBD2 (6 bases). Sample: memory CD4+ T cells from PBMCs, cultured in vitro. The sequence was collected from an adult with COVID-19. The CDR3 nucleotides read TGTGCCAGCAGCTTGGGCGGAGGGGCTGGCTACGAGCAGTACTTC. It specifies CASSLGGGAGYEQYF.